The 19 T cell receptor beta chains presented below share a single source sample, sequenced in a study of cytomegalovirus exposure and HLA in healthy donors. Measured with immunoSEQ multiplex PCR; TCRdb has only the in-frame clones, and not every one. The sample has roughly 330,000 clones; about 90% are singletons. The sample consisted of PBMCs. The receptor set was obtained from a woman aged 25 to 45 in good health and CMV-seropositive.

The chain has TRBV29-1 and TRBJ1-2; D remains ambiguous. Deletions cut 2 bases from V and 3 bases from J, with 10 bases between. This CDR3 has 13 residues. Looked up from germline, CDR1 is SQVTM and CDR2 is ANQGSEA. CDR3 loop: CSVEPEGDYGYTF. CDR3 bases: TGCAGCGTTGAACCAGAAGGCGACTATGGCTACACCTTC.

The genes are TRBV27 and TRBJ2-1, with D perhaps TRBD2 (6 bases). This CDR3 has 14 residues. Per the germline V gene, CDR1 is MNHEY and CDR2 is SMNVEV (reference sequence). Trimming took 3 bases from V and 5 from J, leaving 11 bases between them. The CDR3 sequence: CASSLAGTHNEQFF. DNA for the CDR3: TGTGCCAGCAGTTTGGCGGGGACCCACAATGAGCAGTTCTTC.

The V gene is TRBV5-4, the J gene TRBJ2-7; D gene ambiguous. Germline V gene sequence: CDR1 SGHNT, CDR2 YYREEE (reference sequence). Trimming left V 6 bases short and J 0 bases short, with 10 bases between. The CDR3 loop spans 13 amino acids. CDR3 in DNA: TGTGCCAGCACCCTCCCGGACTCCTACGAGCAGTACTTC. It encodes CASTLPDSYEQYF.

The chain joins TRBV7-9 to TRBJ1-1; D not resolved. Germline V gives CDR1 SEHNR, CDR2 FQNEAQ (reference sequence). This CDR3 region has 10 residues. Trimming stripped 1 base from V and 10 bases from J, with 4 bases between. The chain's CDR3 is CASSLEIAFF. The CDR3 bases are TGTGCCAGCAGCTTAGAGATAGCTTTCTTT.

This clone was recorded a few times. The CDR3 reads CASGLVLDGTSGLVSYEQYF. The DNA of the CDR3 is TGTGCTAGTGGTTTGGTTCTTGATGGGACTAGCGGATTGGTCTCCTACGAGCAGTACTTC. The gene calls are TRBV12-5 and TRBJ2-7, with 11 bases matching TRBD2. The germline CDR1 and CDR2 sequences are LGHNT and FRNRAP. The CDR3 is 20 amino acids. V lost 0 bases to trimming and J lost 0 bases; unmatched junction nucleotides: 13.

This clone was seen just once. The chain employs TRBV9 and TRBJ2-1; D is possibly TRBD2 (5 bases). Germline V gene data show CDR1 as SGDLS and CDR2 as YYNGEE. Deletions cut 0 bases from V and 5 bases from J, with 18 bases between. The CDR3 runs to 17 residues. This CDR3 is CASSVATFAGWDNEQFF. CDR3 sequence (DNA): TGTGCCAGCAGCGTAGCTACATTCGCGGGCTGGGACAATGAGCAGTTCTTC.

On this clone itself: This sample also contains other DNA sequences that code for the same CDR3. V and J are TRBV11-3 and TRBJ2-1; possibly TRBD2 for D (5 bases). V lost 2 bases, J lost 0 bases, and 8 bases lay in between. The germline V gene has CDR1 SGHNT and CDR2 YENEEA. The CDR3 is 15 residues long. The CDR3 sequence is CASSLSGSSYNEQFF. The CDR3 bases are TGTGCCAGCAGCTTATCGGGGAGCTCCTACAATGAGCAGTTCTTC.

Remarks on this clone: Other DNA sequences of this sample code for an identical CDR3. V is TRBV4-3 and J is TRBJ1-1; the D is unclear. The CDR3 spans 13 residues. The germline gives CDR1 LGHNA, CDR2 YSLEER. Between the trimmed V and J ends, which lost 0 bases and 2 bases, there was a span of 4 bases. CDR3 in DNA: TGCGCCAGCAGCCAAGATGGTAACACTGAAGCTTTCTTT. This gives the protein CASSQDGNTEAFF.

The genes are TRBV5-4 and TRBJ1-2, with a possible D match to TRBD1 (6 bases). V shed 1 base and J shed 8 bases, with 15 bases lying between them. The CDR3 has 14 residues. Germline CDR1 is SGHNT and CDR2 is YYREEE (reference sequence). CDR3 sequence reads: CASSLLGGLVGYTF. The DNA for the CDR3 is TGTGCCAGCAGCTTGTTGGGGGGCCTAGTAGGCTACACCTTC.

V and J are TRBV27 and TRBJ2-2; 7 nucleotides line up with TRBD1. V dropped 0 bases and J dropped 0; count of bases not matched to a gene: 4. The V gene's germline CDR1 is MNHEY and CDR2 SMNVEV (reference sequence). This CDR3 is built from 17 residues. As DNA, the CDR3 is TGTGCCAGCAGTTTATCCACAGGGGCCCCGAACACCGGGGAGCTGTTTTTT. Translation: CASSLSTGAPNTGELFF.

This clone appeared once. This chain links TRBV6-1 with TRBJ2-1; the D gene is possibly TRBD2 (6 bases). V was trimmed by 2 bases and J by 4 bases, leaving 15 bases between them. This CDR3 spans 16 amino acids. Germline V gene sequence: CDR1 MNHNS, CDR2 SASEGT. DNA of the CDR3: TGTGCCAGCAGTGAACTACAACTAGCACCATACAATGAGCAGTTCTTC. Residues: CASSELQLAPYNEQFF.

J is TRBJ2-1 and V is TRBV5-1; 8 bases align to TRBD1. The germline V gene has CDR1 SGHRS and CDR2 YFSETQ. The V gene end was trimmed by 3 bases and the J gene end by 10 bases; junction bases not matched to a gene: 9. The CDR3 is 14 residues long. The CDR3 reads CASSYSGQGREQFF. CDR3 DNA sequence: TGCGCCAGCAGCTACTCCGGACAGGGTAGGGAGCAGTTCTTC.

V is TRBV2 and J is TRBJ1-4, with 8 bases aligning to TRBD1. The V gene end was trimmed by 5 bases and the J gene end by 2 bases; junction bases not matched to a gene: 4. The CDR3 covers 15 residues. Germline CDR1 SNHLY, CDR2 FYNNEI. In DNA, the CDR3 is TGTGCCAGCAGTTACAGGGGGTGGACTAATGAAAAACTGTTTTTT. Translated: CASSYRGWTNEKLFF.

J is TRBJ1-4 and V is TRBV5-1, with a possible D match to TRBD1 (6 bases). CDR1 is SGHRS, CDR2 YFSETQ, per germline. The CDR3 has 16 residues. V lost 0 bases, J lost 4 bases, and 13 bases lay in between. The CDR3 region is CASSLELRGLNEKLFF. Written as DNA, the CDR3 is TGCGCCAGCAGCTTGGAACTCCGGGGGCTTAATGAAAAACTGTTTTTT.

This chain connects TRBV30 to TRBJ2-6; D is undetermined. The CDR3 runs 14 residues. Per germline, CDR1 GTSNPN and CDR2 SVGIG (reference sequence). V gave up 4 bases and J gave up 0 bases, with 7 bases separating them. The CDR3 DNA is TGTGCCTGGACTGGCCCCTCTGGGGCCAACGTCCTGACTTTC. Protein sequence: CAWTGPSGANVLTF.

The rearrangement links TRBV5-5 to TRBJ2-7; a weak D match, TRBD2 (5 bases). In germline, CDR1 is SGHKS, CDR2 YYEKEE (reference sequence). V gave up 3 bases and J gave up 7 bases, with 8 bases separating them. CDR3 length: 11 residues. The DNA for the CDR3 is TGTGCCAGCAGCTGGACGGGGGAGCAGTACTTC. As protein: CASSWTGEQYF.

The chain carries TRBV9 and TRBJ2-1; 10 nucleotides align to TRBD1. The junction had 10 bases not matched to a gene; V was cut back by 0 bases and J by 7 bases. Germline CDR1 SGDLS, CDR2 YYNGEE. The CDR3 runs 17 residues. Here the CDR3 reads CASSVDPTGGLQNEQFF. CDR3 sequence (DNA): TGTGCCAGCAGCGTAGATCCGACAGGGGGCTTACAAAATGAGCAGTTCTTC.

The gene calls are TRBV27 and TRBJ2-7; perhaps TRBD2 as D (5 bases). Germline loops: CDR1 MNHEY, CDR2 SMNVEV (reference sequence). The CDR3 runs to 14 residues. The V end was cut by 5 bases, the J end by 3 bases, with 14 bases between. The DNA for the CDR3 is TGTGCCAGCAGTACGACCGGGGTCCACTACGAGCAGTACTTC. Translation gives CASSTTGVHYEQYF.

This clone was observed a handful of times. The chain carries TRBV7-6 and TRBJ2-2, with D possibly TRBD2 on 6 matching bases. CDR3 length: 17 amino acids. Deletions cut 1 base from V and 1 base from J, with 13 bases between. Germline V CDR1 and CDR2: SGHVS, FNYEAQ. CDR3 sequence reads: CASSLGALAMNTGELFF. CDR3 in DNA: TGTGCCAGCAGCTTAGGGGCCCTAGCGATGAACACCGGGGAGCTGTTTTTT.